This T cell receptor (beta chain) was recovered during a study of T cells after yellow fever vaccination. The CDR3 totals 13 residues. CDR1 is SQVTM, CDR2 ANQGSEA, per germline. V was cut by 4 bases and J by 0 bases, with 7 bases left in between. TCRdb re-called the 5' RACE reads through MiXCR, storing one row per CDR3 protein. In the table there are 550,000 to 750,000 distinct CDR3 sequences, roughly 14% of which are singletons. This specimen was PBMCs, taken on the day of the yellow fever booster vaccination. The chain couples TRBV29-1 to TRBJ2-4; D is unclear. The TCR was taken from a man under 40 who received the YFV17D yellow fever vaccine. CDR3 sequence (DNA): TGCAGCGTTGTGGTGGTAGCCAAAAACATTCAGTACTTC. Amino acids: CSVVVVAKNIQYF.